The present TCR beta chain was sequenced within a study of blood T cell repertoires in COVID-19. Study background: The samples span acute and convalescent COVID-19 from the United States, Italy and Spain. T cells, B-cell-depleted T cells, or PBMCs provided the cDNA or gDNA that served as material.

Original methodology: Nucleated cell number was recorded as an estimate derived from reference gene primer amplification. The protocol was immunoSEQ multiplex PCR, while the TCRdb copy is restricted to in-frame clones and leaves out a portion. V and J calls and clone size are those listed in that table; D and trimming were worked out from the DNA. The sample holds some 200,000 clones, about 87% seen once. With V trimmed by 1 base and J by 3 bases, 9 bases remained unmatched. Germline CDR1 reads LNHNV; CDR2 reads YYDKDF (reference sequence). The CDR3 runs 16 residues. This chain joins TRBV15 and TRBJ2-7, with 7 bases fitting TRBD1. The source of this sequence is a man between 70 and 80 years old with acute or convalescent COVID-19. What was sequenced was peripheral blood. CDR3 DNA: TGTGCCACCAGCAGAGCGCCAGGGGGTAGTCGCTACGAGCAGTACTTC. Translated, it gives CATSRAPGGSRYEQYF.